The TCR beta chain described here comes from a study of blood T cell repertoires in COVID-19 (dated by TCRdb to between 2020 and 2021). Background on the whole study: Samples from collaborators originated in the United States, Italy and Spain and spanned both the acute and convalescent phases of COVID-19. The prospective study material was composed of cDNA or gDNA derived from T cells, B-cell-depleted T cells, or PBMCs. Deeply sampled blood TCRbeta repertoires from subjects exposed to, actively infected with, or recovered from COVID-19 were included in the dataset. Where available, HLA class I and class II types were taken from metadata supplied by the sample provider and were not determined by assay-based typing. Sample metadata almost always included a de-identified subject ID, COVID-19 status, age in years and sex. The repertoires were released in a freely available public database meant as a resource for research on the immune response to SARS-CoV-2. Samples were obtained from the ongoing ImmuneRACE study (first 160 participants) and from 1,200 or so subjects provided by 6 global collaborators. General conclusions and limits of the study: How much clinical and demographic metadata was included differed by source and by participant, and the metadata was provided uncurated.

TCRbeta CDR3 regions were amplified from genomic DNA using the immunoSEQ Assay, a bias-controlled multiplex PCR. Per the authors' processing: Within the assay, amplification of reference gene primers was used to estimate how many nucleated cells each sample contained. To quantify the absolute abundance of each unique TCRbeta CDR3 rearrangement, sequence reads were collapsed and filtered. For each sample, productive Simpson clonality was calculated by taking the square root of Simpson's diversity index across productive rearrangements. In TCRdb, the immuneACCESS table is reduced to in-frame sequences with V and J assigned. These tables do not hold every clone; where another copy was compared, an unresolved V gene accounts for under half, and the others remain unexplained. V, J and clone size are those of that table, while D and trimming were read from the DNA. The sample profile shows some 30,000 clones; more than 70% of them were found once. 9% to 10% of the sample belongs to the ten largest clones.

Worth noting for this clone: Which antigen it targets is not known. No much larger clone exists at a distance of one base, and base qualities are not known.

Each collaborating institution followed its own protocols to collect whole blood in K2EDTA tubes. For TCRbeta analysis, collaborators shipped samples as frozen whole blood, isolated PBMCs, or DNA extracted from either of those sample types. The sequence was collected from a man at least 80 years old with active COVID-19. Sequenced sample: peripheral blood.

The sequenced DNA is TGCAGCGCCCGGACAGGGTTTGCCAAAAACATTCAGTACTTC. Its product reads: CSARTGFAKNIQYF. The chain is assembled from TRBV29-1 and TRBJ2-4; 8 of the junction bases match TRBD1. The junction shows trimming of 7 bases on V and 1 base on J, and the gene matches do not reach 6 bases of it. Counted from cysteine to phenylalanine, this CDR3 has 14 amino acids. Only the CDR3 region is kept as DNA, spanning 42 bases read in frame from base 1. The germline V gene provides CDR1 SQVTM and CDR2 ANQGSEA.